These T cell receptor beta chains were read from a single sample in a study of a mutant IDH1 vaccine in newly diagnosed glioma. TCRdb's copy holds only in-frame clones and misses some; the assay was immunoSEQ multiplex PCR. The sample records some 33,000 clones, more than 65% being singletons. The antigens of these receptors remain unknown. Specimen: PBMCs, collected from a glioma patient whose treatment included an IDH1 peptide vaccine. These receptors were taken from a man aged 25 to 45 with glioma. Both conserved end residues are part of each CDR3. The D gene is left open where the match is weak. Size tells how often a clone was seen (once, few, many) or the class of an expanded clone, and some rows leave it out.

J gene	clone size	V gene	D gene	CDR3 DNA	CDR3 protein
TRBJ2-5	.	TRBV7-7	TRBD2	TGTGCCAGCAGCTGGGCTAGCGGCGCCCAAGAGACCCAGTACTTC	CASSWASGAQETQYF
TRBJ1-1	.	TRBV2	.	TGTGCCAGCAGGTGGACCCCGACGGCTTTCTTT	CASRWTPTAFF
TRBJ1-2	.	TRBV6-5	.	TGTGCCAGCAGTTACCGAAGGGGCCGTCGCTATGGCTACACCTTC	CASSYRRGRRYGYTF
TRBJ2-1	.	TRBV21-1	.	TGTGCCAGCACCATAGACTTTAGCGGCAGGTTCAATGAGCAGTTCTTC	CASTIDFSGRFNEQFF
TRBJ2-1	.	TRBV5-1	TRBD2	TGCGCCAGCAGCACTAGCAGCAGCGGGGGGCGTAATGAGCAGTTCTTC	CASSTSSSGGRNEQFF
TRBJ2-7	few	TRBV27	.	TGTGCCAGCAGCAACCGGGACAATAGCATCTACGAGCAGTACTTC	CASSNRDNSIYEQYF
TRBJ2-3	.	TRBV19	TRBD2	TGTGCCAGTAGGAGCCAAGCGGGAGCCTCGGATACGCAGTATTTT	CASRSQAGASDTQYF
TRBJ1-6	few	TRBV7-9	.	TGTGCCAGCAGCTCTCCGACCAGCTATTCACCCCTCCACTTT	CASSSPTSYSPLHF
TRBJ1-1	.	TRBV29-1	TRBD1	TGCAGCGTTTCTCCGGGACAGGGTATGAACACTGAAGCTTTCTTT	CSVSPGQGMNTEAFF
TRBJ1-1	.	TRBV6-6	.	TGTGCCAGCAGTTACACCCTGAGGGGTCTGAACACTGAAGCTTTCTTT	CASSYTLRGLNTEAFF
TRBJ2-1	.	TRBV7-8	.	TGTGCCAGCAGCTTTGGGGGTTATGAGCAGTTCTTC	CASSFGGYEQFF
TRBJ2-3	.	TRBV27	TRBD2	TGTGCCAGCAGTTCGCCCGGACTAGCAGATACGCAGTATTTT	CASSSPGLADTQYF
TRBJ1-2	.	TRBV2	TRBD1	TGTGCCAGCAGCCCACAGGGGAATGGCTACACCTTC	CASSPQGNGYTF
TRBJ1-4	.	TRBV7-9	.	TGTGCCAGCAGCCCGCCGGGTCTCTCAGATGAAAAACTGTTTTTT	CASSPPGLSDEKLFF
TRBJ2-1	.	TRBV5-1	TRBD2	TGCGCCAGCAGCTTTAGCGGGAGAGGACTCAATGAGCAGTTCTTC	CASSFSGRGLNEQFF
TRBJ2-7	.	TRBV30	TRBD1	TGTGCCTGGAGTTGGACAGGGGGCTTCTACGAGCAGTACTTC	CAWSWTGGFYEQYF
TRBJ1-1	.	TRBV5-1	TRBD1	TGCGCCAGCAGCTTGGCATCAGGGGGCGCGGGTGAAGCTTTCTTT	CASSLASGGAGEAFF
TRBJ1-5	.	TRBV19	.	TGTGCCAGTAGGCGGCAGTTTAGCAATCAGCCCCAGCATTTT	CASRRQFSNQPQHF
TRBJ1-5	.	TRBV6-4	.	TGTGCCAGCAGTTTGGCGGATAATCAGCCCCAGCATTTT	CASSLADNQPQHF
TRBJ1-3	.	TRBV5-6	.	TGTGCCAGCAGCTTGGACGGGGCAGGGATGGGGAACACCATATATTTT	CASSLDGAGMGNTIYF
TRBJ1-2	once	TRBV5-1	TRBD1	TGCGCCAGCAGTGGACAGGGGGCTATGGGTGGCTACACCTTC	CASSGQGAMGGYTF